This T cell receptor (beta chain) was sequenced during a study of Tregs in tolerant kidney transplant recipients. Broader study findings: Activated donor B cell expansion appeared to reveal the most relevant donor-specific TCRbeta repertoire.

Germline-derived CDR1 and CDR2 are SGHVS and FQNEAQ. V lost 1 base and J lost 6, with 9 bases in between. CDR3 length: 14 amino acids. Libraries were prepared by immunoSEQ multiplex PCR; TCRdb keeps only in-frame clonotypes and omits some of them. The data show roughly 120,000 clones, approximately 90% seen once. On this clone itself: As yet, its antigen is unknown.

Thawed PBMCs were FACS-sorted into unstimulated CD4+CD25+CD127- regulatory T cells, CD4+CD25- non-regulatory cells, CD4 and CD8 cells. This TCR came from a human donor in good health. The sample was CD4+ T cells from blood. The gene calls are TRBV7-8 and TRBJ2-2; weak D call: TRBD2 (6 bases). CDR3 amino acids: CASSLDLASGELFF. CDR3 DNA: TGTGCCAGCAGCTTAGACCTAGCGTCCGGGGAGCTGTTTTTT.